These 8 T cell receptor beta chains share one sample of origin, sequenced in a study of vaccination effects on CD4 cells after COVID-19. At the end of 10 days of culture, CD4+ T cells were isolated. Two-dose BNT162b2 or mRNA-1273 vaccination was given to participants. Profiled with immunoSEQ multiplex PCR; TCRdb holds only in-frame clones, not every one. The data show about 57,000 clones, approximately 81% seen once. These receptors lack a known antigen. The input for sequencing was CD4+ T cells from PBMCs cultured without peptide, taken after COVID-19 vaccination. These TCRs come from a human donor who received a COVID-19 vaccine.

The chain carries TRBV12-3 or TRBV12-4 and TRBJ2-7; 8 nucleotides agree with TRBD2. This CDR3 contains 13 residues. The V and J ends lost 4 bases and 5 bases, in that order; junction bases with no gene match: 4. DNA for the CDR3: TGTGCCAGCAGTTGGACTAGCAGCAACGAGCAGTACTTC. Amino acids: CASSWTSSNEQYF.

The chain joins TRBV11-2 to TRBJ2-6; D unresolved. The germline CDR1 and CDR2 sequences are SGHAT and FQNNGV. The CDR3 sequence is 12 residues long. Trimming stripped 6 bases from V and 2 bases from J, with 2 bases between. As DNA, the CDR3 is TGTGCCAGCAGGGCTGGGGCCAACGTCCTGACTTTC. The encoded protein is CASRAGANVLTF.

A few counts support this clone. The chain has TRBV4-1 and TRBJ2-7, with 10 nucleotides matching TRBD1. Trimming took 2 bases from V and 3 from J; bases not matched to a gene: 1. Germline-derived CDR1 and CDR2 are MGHRA and YSYEKL. The CDR3 contains 14 residues. The CDR3 is CASSQWDRGYEQYF. For the CDR3, the DNA is TGCGCCAGCAGCCAATGGGACAGGGGCTACGAGCAGTACTTC.

The chain uses TRBV5-1 and TRBJ1-1; D unresolved. V lost 0 bases and J lost 0, with 9 bases in between. The CDR3 sequence is 15 residues long. Germline CDR1 is SGHRS and CDR2 is YFSETQ. The CDR3 sequence: CASSLDSRMNTEAFF. Written as DNA, the CDR3 is TGCGCCAGCAGCTTGGACAGCAGGATGAACACTGAAGCTTTCTTT.

The rearrangement uses TRBV7-3 and TRBJ2-3, with 8 bases aligning to TRBD2. Germline assignment: CDR1 SGHTA and CDR2 FQGTGA. The CDR3 loop spans 17 amino acids. V dropped 1 base and J dropped 1; count of bases not matched to a gene: 7. In nucleotides, the CDR3 is TGTGCCAGCAGCTTAAGTAGTAGCGGGGCTCGCACAGATACGCAGTATTTT. Protein: CASSLSSSGARTDTQYF.

This clone was detected only once. The chain combines TRBV28 with TRBJ1-5; D remains unclear. The germline gives CDR1 MDHEN, CDR2 SYDVKM. Trimming took off 1 base at V and 3 bases at J, with 16 bases between the two ends. This CDR3 spans 17 amino acids. CDR3 residues: CASSLSVAKVANQPQHF. The CDR3 nucleotides are TGTGCCAGCAGTTTATCGGTGGCGAAGGTGGCCAATCAGCCCCAGCATTTT. The complete variable domain, with remaining parts taken from reference TRBV28 and TRBJ1-5, reads DVKVTQSSRYLVKRTGEKVFLECVQDMDHENMFWYRQDPGLGLRLIYFSYDVKMKEKGDIPEGYSVSREKKERFSLILESASTNQTSMYLCASSLSVAKVANQPQHFGDGTRLSIL.

The rearrangement links TRBV6-5 to TRBJ1-3; maybe TRBD1 (5 bases). The germline CDR1 and CDR2 sequences are MNHEY and SVGAGI. Trimming pared 6 bases from V and 0 bases from J, leaving 12 bases between. CDR3 length: 15 amino acids. CDR3 in amino acids: CASSEGFYSGNTIYF. The CDR3 DNA sequence: TGTGCCAGCAGCGAGGGGTTCTACTCTGGAAACACCATATATTTT.

In its sample, this clone was seen once. The chain recombines TRBV6-2 or TRBV6-3 with TRBJ1-1, with D possibly matching TRBD1 (5 bases). The CDR3 has 12 residues. Germline values: CDR1 MNHEY, CDR2 SVGEGT. Trimming removed 6 bases from V and 7 bases from J, with 12 bases in between. This CDR3 is CASSTGPHEAFF. CDR3 in DNA: TGTGCCAGCAGCACAGGACCCCATGAAGCTTTCTTT.